Below, 20 T cell receptor beta chains from the same sample are listed, as sequenced in a study of metastatic and nonmetastatic thyroid tumors. All patients were treatment-naive before thyroid surgery. TCRdb reprocessed the PCR reads using MiXCR. This table holds about 30,000 clones, about 4.1% found once. Input material: blood. The receptors here all came from a female donor with papillary thyroid cancer or a benign thyroid nodule (not recorded which). Some clones in this sample may be carry-over from other donors' samples.

Many counts were recorded for this clone. The J gene is TRBJ2-1, the V gene TRBV9; TRBD2 agrees at 10 bases. The CDR3 spans 15 residues. Germline-derived CDR1 and CDR2 are SGDLS and YYNGEE. The ends lost 4 bases at V and 4 bases at J; junction bases unmatched: 5. CDR3: CASSPTSGLYNEQFF. In DNA form, the CDR3 reads TGTGCCAGCAGCCCGACTAGCGGGCTGTACAATGAGCAGTTCTTC.

This clone was seen ten or more times. The chain couples TRBV28 to TRBJ2-4, with a weak D call TRBD1 (6 bases). Trimming took off 10 bases at V and 0 bases at J, with 13 bases between the two ends. Looked up from germline, CDR1 is MDHEN and CDR2 is SYDVKM. The CDR3 contains 14 residues. DNA for the CDR3: TGTGCCACGATGGACAGACTAGCCAAAAACATTCAGTACTTC. Protein: CATMDRLAKNIQYF.

In this sample, this clone turned up a few times. The genes are TRBV5-1 and TRBJ1-2; 7 nucleotides match TRBD1. The ends lost 2 bases at V and 4 bases at J; junction bases unmatched: 11. The length of the CDR3 is 16 residues. Germline V lookup: CDR1 SGHRS, CDR2 YFSETQ. CDR3 protein: CASSFVQGRLSYGYTF. CDR3 DNA: TGCGCCAGCAGCTTTGTACAGGGGAGGTTGAGCTATGGCTACACCTTC.

In the case of this clone: A much larger clone is a single base away; this may be a read error. Here the CDR3 DNA reads TGTGCCAGCAGCCCTCGACAGTGGGCGTACGAGCAGTACTTC. Amino acid sequence: CASSPRQWAYEQYF. The rearrangement uses TRBV4-2 and TRBJ2-7; a weak D match, TRBD1 (5 bases). The CDR3 sequence is 14 residues long. V was clipped by 4 bases and J by 4 bases, with 14 bases between them. Germline CDR1 is LGHNA and CDR2 is YNFKEQ.

This clone has a handful of counts. This may stem from a read error, because a much larger clone lies one nucleotide away. The CDR3 end shows no conserved phenylalanine or tryptophan, and so a read error is likely. The chain has TRBV20-1 and TRBJ1-2, with 10 positions matching TRBD1. The CDR3 has 13 residues. Losses at the gene ends were 4 bases for V and 6 bases for J; bases not matched to a gene: 5. From germline, CDR1 is DFQATT and CDR2 SNEGSKA (reference sequence). The CDR3 here is CSAKTGGSHGYTL. In DNA form, the CDR3 reads TGCAGTGCTAAGACAGGGGGCTCTCATGGCTACACCCTC.

This clone was seen repeatedly, ten times or more. The chain carries TRBV5-1 and TRBJ1-1, with TRBD1 matching over 7 bases. Losses at the gene ends were 5 bases for V and 4 bases for J; bases not matched to a gene: 8. The CDR3 runs 14 residues. Germline V gene sequence: CDR1 SGHRS, CDR2 YFSETQ. CDR3: CASSWRQGGTEAFF. The CDR3 DNA reads as TGCGCCAGCAGTTGGCGACAGGGTGGCACTGAAGCTTTCTTT. Full variable domain (remainder filled in from reference TRBV5-1 and TRBJ1-1): KAGVTQTPRYLIKTRGQQVTLSCSPISGHRSVSWYQQTPGQGLQFLFEYFSETQRNKGNFPGRFSGRQFSNSRSEMNVSTLELGDSALYLCASSWRQGGTEAFFGQGTRLTVV.

This clone has at least ten counts. The V call is TRBV28, the J call TRBJ1-4; 10 nucleotides agree with TRBD1. Trimming removed 5 bases from V and 2 bases from J; junction bases left unmatched: 11. The CDR3 extends over 18 amino acids. From germline, CDR1 is MDHEN and CDR2 SYDVKM. CDR3 DNA: TGTGCCAGCAGTATCCGACAGGGGGCTAGGTGGACTAATGAAAAACTGTTTTTT. Translation gives CASSIRQGARWTNEKLFF.

This clone has more than one count but fewer than ten. The chain is built from TRBV19 and TRBJ2-1, with D tentatively TRBD1 (5 bases). The germline gives CDR1 LNHDA, CDR2 SQIVND (reference sequence). The CDR3 sequence is 15 residues long. V lost 5 bases and J lost 7, with 18 bases in between. CDR3 loop: CASSPLQAGSNEQFF. The CDR3 region has the DNA TGTGCCAGTAGTCCCCTCCAGGCAGGGTCGAATGAGCAGTTCTTC.

A few counts support this clone. The CDR3: CASSPPGQGSYEQYF. The CDR3, as DNA: TGTGCCAGCAGTCCCCCGGGACAGGGTTCCTACGAGCAGTACTTC. V is TRBV28 and J is TRBJ2-7; 9 nucleotides align to TRBD1. The CDR3 length is 15 residues. Trimming at V came to 5 bases and at J to 1 base, leaving 6 bases not matched to a gene. Germline V lookup: CDR1 MDHEN, CDR2 SYDVKM.

The sample holds many counts of this clone. A much larger clonotype is one base distant, so this may be a read error. At the DNA level, this CDR3 is encoded by other sequences in the same sample as well. This rearrangement joins TRBV7-2 to TRBJ2-3; a weak D match, TRBD2 (6 bases). Looked up from germline, CDR1 is SGHTA and CDR2 is FQGNSA. This CDR3 region has 13 residues. The CDR3 is CASSLAGLDTQYF. CDR3 DNA sequence: TGTGCCAGCAGCCTCGCGGGATTGGATACACAGTATTTT.

As concerns this clone: This may be a read error, as it is one base from a much larger clone. The CDR3 loop is CASSYSPDRGYNEQFF. Written as DNA, the CDR3 is TGTGCCAGCAGTTACTCCCCGGACAGAGGGTATAATGAGCAGTTCTTC. The chain recombines TRBV6-2 or TRBV6-3 with TRBJ2-1; TRBD1 is a possible D gene (6 bases). Germline values: CDR1 MNHEY, CDR2 SVGEGT. Trimming took off 0 bases at V and 7 bases at J, with 16 bases between the two ends. The CDR3 length is 16 residues.

This clone has just a few counts. The chain joins TRBV28 to TRBJ2-5, with 7 bases fitting TRBD1. V trimming: 5 bases; J trimming: 1 base; junction bases outside the gene matches: 1. The germline V gene has CDR1 MDHEN and CDR2 SYDVKM. The length of the CDR3 is 13 residues. CDR3 protein: CASSAGGQETQYF. CDR3 in DNA: TGTGCCAGCAGTGCAGGGGGCCAAGAGACCCAGTACTTC.

This clone occurred many times. This chain links TRBV10-2 with TRBJ1-6; D is unclear. The V gene's germline CDR1 is WSHSY and CDR2 SAAADI. CDR3 length: 19 amino acids. Trimming shortened V by 0 bases and J by 0 bases, and 15 bases separated the two germline ends. CDR3 coding DNA: TGCGCCAGCAGTGAGTCCCCGGCAGCAAGTAGCTCCTATAATTCACCCCTCCACTTT. Encoded protein: CASSESPAASSSYNSPLHF.

There are many counts of this clone. The CDR3 loop reads CAISELGHSTDTQYF. The CDR3 coding sequence is TGTGCCATCAGTGAGCTAGGGCATAGCACAGATACGCAGTATTTT. This chain uses TRBV10-3 with TRBJ2-3; D gene uncertain. The length of the CDR3 is 15 residues. Germline assignment: CDR1 ENHRY and CDR2 SYGVKD. V lost 2 bases and J 0 bases, leaving 9 bases between the germline ends.

This clone occurred a few times. The chain uses TRBV7-9 and TRBJ2-2; a possible D gene is TRBD2 (5 bases). CDR3 length equals 15 residues. Germline V gene lookup returns CDR1 SEHNR and CDR2 FQNEAQ (reference sequence). The V and J ends lost 2 bases and 3 bases respectively, with 10 bases between them. CDR3 protein: CASSLRLCDTGELFF. For the CDR3, the DNA is TGTGCCAGCAGCTTAAGACTATGTGACACCGGGGAGCTGTTTTTT. The complete variable domain, with remaining parts taken from reference TRBV7-9 and TRBJ2-2, reads DTGVSQNPRHKITKRGQNVTFRCDPISEHNRLYWYRQTLGQGPEFLTYFQNEAQLEKSRLLSDRFSAERPKGSFSTLEIQRTEQGDSAMYLCASSLRLCDTGELFFGEGSRLTVL.

At least ten counts were recorded for this clone. Possible read error: a much larger clone is one base away. The V call is TRBV11-3, the J call TRBJ2-2, with a possible D match to TRBD2 (5 bases). CDR1 and CDR2 (germline): SGHNT, YENEEA. The CDR3 totals 14 residues. The CDR3 spells CASSLGPNTGELLF. The CDR3 bases are TGTGCCAGCAGCTTAGGTCCGAACACCGGGGAGCTGCTTTTT.

The V gene is TRBV20-1, the J gene TRBJ2-1; the match to TRBD2 covers 9 bases. J lost 0 bases, V lost 5 bases, and 5 bases had no gene match. This CDR3 is built from 15 residues. The V gene's germline CDR1 is DFQATT and CDR2 SNEGSKA (reference sequence). Written as DNA, the CDR3 is TGCAGTGCTGGGGTACTAGCGGGCTCCTACAATGAGCAGTTCTTC. Translated: CSAGVLAGSYNEQFF.

This clone occurred a few times. The V and J genes are TRBV12-3 or TRBV12-4 and TRBJ1-3, with no clear D. Trimming took 8 bases from V and 0 from J, leaving 5 bases between them. The CDR3 runs 12 residues. The CDR3 reads CASESSGNTIYF. As DNA, the CDR3 is TGTGCCAGCGAGAGCTCTGGAAACACCATATATTTT.

This clone was detected many times. The chain recombines TRBV19 with TRBJ1-1; D unclear. Germline V gene sequence: CDR1 LNHDA, CDR2 SQIVND (reference sequence). Trimming removed 3 bases at V and 5 bases at J, with 13 bases between. This CDR3 contains 14 residues. The CDR3 sequence is CASSISEFGTEAFF. CDR3 bases: TGTGCCAGTAGTATCAGTGAATTTGGGACTGAAGCTTTCTTT.

The V gene is TRBV27, the J gene TRBJ2-7, with 10 bases aligning to TRBD2. The V gene's germline CDR1 is MNHEY and CDR2 SMNVEV (reference sequence). The CDR3 consists of 15 residues. After removal of 5 bases from V and 2 bases from J, the junction contained 6 bases not matched to a gene. The CDR3 DNA is TGTGCCAGCAGTCCCATAGCGGGAGGACCCTACGAGCAGTACTTC. It is translated as CASSPIAGGPYEQYF.